The text below deals with one T cell receptor beta chain. Trimming removed 3 bases from V and 2 bases from J, with 11 bases in between. Germline V lookup: CDR1 MGHRA, CDR2 YSYEKL. The CDR3 runs 14 residues. This sample was included in a study of blood T cell repertoires in COVID-19. Study-wide background: Recovered Cohort 3 donors showed two negative PCRs, clearance, or symptom resolution.

Which cohort a participant joined came from the clinical history participants gave. Assay used: immunoSEQ multiplex PCR; TCRdb lists only in-frame clones, some missing. The sample includes under 400,000 clones, about 89% of them seen just once. The source of this sequence is a man in his forties or fifties in a cohort exposed to, infected with or recovered from COVID-19 (not recorded which). The chain combines TRBV4-1 with TRBJ2-7, with D tentatively TRBD1 (5 bases). The material sequenced was PBMCs or T cells enriched from blood (not recorded which). The CDR3 nucleotides read TGCGCCAGCAGCCATGTAGGGGCCGCCTACGAGCAGTACTTC. Residues: CASSHVGAAYEQYF.